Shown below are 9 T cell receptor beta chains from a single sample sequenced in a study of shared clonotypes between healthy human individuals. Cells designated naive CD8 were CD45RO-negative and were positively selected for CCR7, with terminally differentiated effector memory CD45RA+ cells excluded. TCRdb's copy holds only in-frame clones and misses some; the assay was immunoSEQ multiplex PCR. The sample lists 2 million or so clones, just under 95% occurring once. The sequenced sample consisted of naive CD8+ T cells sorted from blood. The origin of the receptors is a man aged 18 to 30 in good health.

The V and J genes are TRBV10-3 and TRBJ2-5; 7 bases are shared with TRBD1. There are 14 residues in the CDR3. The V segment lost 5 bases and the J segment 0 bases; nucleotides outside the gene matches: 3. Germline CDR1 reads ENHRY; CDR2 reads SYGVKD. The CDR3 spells CAISPGTDQETQYF. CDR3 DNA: TGTGCCATCAGTCCCGGGACAGACCAAGAGACCCAGTACTTC.

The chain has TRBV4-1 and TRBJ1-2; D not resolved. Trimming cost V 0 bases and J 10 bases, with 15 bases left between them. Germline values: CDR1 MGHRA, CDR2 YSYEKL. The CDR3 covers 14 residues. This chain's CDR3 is CASSQDTTFGLYTF. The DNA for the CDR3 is TGCGCCAGCAGCCAAGATACTACCTTCGGGCTCTACACCTTC.

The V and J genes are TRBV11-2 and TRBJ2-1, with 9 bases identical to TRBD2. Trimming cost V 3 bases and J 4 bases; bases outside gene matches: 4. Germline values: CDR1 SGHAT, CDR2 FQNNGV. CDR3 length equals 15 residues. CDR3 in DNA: TGTGCCAGCAGCTTCCTAGCGGGAAATTACAATGAGCAGTTCTTC. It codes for CASSFLAGNYNEQFF.

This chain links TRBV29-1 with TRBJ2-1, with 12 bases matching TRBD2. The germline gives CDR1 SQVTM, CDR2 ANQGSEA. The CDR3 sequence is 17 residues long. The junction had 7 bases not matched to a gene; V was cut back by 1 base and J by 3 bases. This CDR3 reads CSVEGKATSGSYNEQFF. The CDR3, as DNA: TGCAGCGTTGAAGGTAAAGCGACTAGCGGGAGCTACAATGAGCAGTTCTTC.

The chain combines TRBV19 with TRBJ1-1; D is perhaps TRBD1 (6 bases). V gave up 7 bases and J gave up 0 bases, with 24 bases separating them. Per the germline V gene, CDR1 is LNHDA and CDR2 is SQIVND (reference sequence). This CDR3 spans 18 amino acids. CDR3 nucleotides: TGTGCCAGTACTAAAAGGCTGGGGGCAGGCGAATTGAACACTGAAGCTTTCTTT. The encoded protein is CASTKRLGAGELNTEAFF. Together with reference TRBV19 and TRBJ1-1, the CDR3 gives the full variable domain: DGGITQSPKYLFRKEGQNVTLSCEQNLNHDAMYWYRQDPGQGLRLIYYSQIVNDFQKGDIAEGYSVSREKKESFPLTVTSAQKNPTAFYLCASTKRLGAGELNTEAFFGQGTRLTVV.

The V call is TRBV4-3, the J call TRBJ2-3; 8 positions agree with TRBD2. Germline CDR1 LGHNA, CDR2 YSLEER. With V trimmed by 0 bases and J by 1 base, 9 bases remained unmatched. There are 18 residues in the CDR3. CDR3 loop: CASSQEPAASGRTDTQYF. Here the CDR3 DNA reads TGCGCCAGCAGCCAAGAACCTGCGGCTAGCGGGCGCACAGATACGCAGTATTTT.

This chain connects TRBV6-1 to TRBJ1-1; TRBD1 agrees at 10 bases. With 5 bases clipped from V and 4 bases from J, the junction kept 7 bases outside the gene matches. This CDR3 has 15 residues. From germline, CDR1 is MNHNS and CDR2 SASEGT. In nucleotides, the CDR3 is TGTGCCAGCAGTCCAGAGACAGGGGGCGTCACTGAAGCTTTCTTT. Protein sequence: CASSPETGGVTEAFF.

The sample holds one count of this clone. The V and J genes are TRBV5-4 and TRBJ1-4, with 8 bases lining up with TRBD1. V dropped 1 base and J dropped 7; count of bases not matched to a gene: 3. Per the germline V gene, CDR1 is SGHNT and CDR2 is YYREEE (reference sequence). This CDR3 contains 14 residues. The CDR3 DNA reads TGTGCCAGCAGCTTGCAGGGGGCGAGTGAAAAACTGTTTTTT. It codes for CASSLQGASEKLFF.

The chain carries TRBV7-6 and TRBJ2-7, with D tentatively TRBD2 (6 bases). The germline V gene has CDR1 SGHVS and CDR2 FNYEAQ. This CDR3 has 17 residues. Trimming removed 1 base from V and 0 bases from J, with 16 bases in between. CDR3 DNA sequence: TGTGCCAGCAGCTTAGTGGTTGGGGAGGAGAGCTCCTACGAGCAGTACTTC. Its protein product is CASSLVVGEESSYEQYF.